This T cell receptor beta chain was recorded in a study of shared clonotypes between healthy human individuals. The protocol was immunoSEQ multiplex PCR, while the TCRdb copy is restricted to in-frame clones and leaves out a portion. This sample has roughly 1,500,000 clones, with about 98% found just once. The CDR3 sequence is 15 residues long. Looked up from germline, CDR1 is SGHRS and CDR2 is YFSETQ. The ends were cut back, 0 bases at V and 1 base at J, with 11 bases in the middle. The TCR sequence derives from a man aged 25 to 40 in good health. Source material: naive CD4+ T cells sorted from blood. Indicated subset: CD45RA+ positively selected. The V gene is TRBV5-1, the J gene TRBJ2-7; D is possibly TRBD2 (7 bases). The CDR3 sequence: CASSLVGGPSYEQYF. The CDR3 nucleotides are TGCGCCAGCAGCTTGGTCGGGGGGCCATCCTACGAGCAGTACTTC.